This T cell receptor (beta chain) was documented in a study of blood T cell repertoires in COVID-19. The table came from immunoSEQ multiplex PCR; TCRdb's copy has only in-frame clones and leaves some out. The repertoire holds roughly 250,000 clones, with roughly four fifths as singletons. Germline values: CDR1 MNHNS, CDR2 SASEGT. The V gene lost 2 bases and the J gene lost 8 bases, with 12 bases spanning the gap. This CDR3 comprises 13 residues. The TCR was taken from an older woman with acute or convalescent COVID-19. J is TRBJ1-2 and V is TRBV6-1, with D hard to call. Source material: peripheral blood. CDR3 residues: CASSERSYGGYTF. The CDR3, as DNA: TGTGCCAGCAGTGAACGGAGCTACGGCGGCTACACCTTC.